This T cell receptor (beta chain) is drawn from a study of T-cell reconstitution after alpha-beta-depleted transplantation in children. Trimming left V 0 bases short and J 15 bases short, with 13 bases between. Germline V lookup: CDR1 SGHRS, CDR2 YFSETQ. This CDR3 contains 13 residues. Unique molecular identifiers were built into the TCRbeta library. TCRdb re-called the PCR reads through MiXCR, storing one row per CDR3 protein. The data hold just over 950,000 distinct CDR3 sequences, with roughly 31% observed a single time. This TCR was sampled from a boy under three years old who had a stem cell transplant for SCID, so the T cells may come from the graft donor. The source was PBMCs, mostly from graft donor cells, collected 360 days after TCRalphabeta/CD19-depleted stem cell transplant. This chain connects TRBV5-1 to TRBJ1-6; D not resolved. The DNA for the CDR3 is TGCGCCAGCAGCTTGGTCTGGCGGGGAGGCCTCCACTTT. Encoded protein: CASSLVWRGGLHF.